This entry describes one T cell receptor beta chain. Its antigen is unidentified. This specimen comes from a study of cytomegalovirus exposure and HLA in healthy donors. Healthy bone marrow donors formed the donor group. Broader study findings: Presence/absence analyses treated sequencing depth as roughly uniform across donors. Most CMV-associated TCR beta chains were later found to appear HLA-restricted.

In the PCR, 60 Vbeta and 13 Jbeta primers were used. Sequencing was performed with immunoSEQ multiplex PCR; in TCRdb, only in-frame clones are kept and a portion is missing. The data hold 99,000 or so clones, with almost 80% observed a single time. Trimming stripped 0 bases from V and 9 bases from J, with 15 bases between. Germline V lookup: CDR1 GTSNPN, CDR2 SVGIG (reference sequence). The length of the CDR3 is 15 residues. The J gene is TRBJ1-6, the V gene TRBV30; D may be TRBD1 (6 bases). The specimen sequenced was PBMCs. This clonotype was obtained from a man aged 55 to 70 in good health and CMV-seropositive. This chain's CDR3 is CAWSVSGAGGSPLHF. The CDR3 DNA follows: TGTGCCTGGAGTGTATCGGGGGCGGGAGGTTCACCCCTCCACTTT. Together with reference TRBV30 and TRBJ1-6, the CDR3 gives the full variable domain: SQTIHQWPATLVQPVGSPLSLECTVEGTSNPNLYWYRQAAGRGLQLLFYSVGIGQISSEVPQNLSASRPQDRQFILSSKKLLLSDSGFYLCAWSVSGAGGSPLHFGNGTRLTVT.